These 25 T cell receptor beta chains originate from one sample sequenced in a study of blood T cells in healthy people across ages. For the second PCR, which ran for roughly 6 to 12 cycles, a sample-barcoded 5' primer and a J-beta primer mix were used. Via MiXCR, TCRdb re-called the 5' RACE reads, giving one row per CDR3 protein. This sample has 1,800,000 or so distinct CDR3 sequences; about two fifths occur once, and the top ten carry around 23%. The sample consisted of blood. All receptors derive from a human donor in good health.

This clonotype appeared a single time. V gene TRBV27 combines with J gene TRBJ2-3, with TRBD2 matching over 8 bases. This CDR3 spans 15 amino acids. V gave up 3 bases and J gave up 4 bases; unmatched junction bases: 6. Germline V gene data show CDR1 as MNHEY and CDR2 as SMNVEV (reference sequence). DNA of the CDR3: TGTGCCAGCAGTTTCCCCGGGGGGGCGGCAGATACGCAGTATTTT. Translated, it gives CASSFPGGAADTQYF.

This clonotype has ten or more counts. The chain combines TRBV4-2 with TRBJ2-7, with D perhaps matching TRBD1 (5 bases). Germline V gives CDR1 LGHNA, CDR2 YNFKEQ. CDR3 length: 15 amino acids. V gave up 4 bases and J gave up 1 base, with 14 bases separating them. CDR3 nucleotides: TGTGCCAGCAGCCTAACTGGACACGATTCCTACGAGCAGTACTTC. Protein: CASSLTGHDSYEQYF.

V is TRBV7-9 and J is TRBJ2-7, with 8 bases identical to TRBD1. The germline gives CDR1 SEHNR, CDR2 FQNEAQ (reference sequence). After removal of 5 bases from V and 0 bases from J, the junction contained 9 bases not matched to a gene. CDR3 length: 16 amino acids. In DNA, the CDR3 is TGTGCCAGCAGCCCGGACAGGGTCAGCCCCTCCTACGAGCAGTACTTC. It encodes CASSPDRVSPSYEQYF.

The rearrangement links TRBV24-1 to TRBJ1-2; D gene uncertain. Germline CDR1 reads KGHDR; CDR2 reads SFDVKD. CDR3 length: 13 amino acids. Trimming removed 3 bases at V and 4 bases at J, with 8 bases between. CDR3 sequence: CATSDGGRYGYTF. The CDR3 nucleotides read TGTGCCACCAGTGATGGAGGACGCTATGGCTACACCTTC.

This clonotype was seen a single time. An end of the junction does not agree with germline; a read error may underlie this. This rearrangement joins TRBV3-1 to TRBJ1-1; a weak D match, TRBD1 (5 bases). CDR3 length equals 13 residues. In germline, CDR1 is LGHDT, CDR2 YNNKEL (reference sequence). The CDR3 DNA is TGTGCCAGCAACCAAAGCACAGGTACTGAAGCTTTCTTT. Translating gives CASNQSTGTEAFF.

This clonotype is a singleton in its sample. The rearrangement links TRBV6-1 to TRBJ2-1, with 8 bases lining up with TRBD2. This CDR3 comprises 14 residues. V lost 8 bases, J lost 13 bases, and 16 bases stayed unmatched. Germline CDR1 reads MNHNS; CDR2 reads SASEGT. CDR3 sequence: CASRGGDTKETQFF. Here the CDR3 DNA reads TGTGCCAGCCGGGGGGGAGACACAAAAGAGACCCAGTTCTTC.

The rearrangement uses TRBV5-6 and TRBJ1-1; no definite D call. This CDR3 spans 13 amino acids. The V gene lost 3 bases and the J gene lost 8 bases, with 14 bases spanning the gap. Germline loops: CDR1 SGHDT, CDR2 YYEEEE. CDR3 sequence reads: CASSWLVETEAFF. In DNA form, the CDR3 reads TGTGCCAGCAGCTGGCTCGTGGAGACCGAAGCTTTCTTT. The whole variable domain, remainder taken from reference TRBV5-6 and TRBJ1-1, is DAGVTQSPTHLIKTRGQQVTLRCSPKSGHDTVSWYQQALGQGPQFIFQYYEEEERQRGNFPDRFSGHQFPNYSSELNVNALLLGDSALYLCASSWLVETEAFFGQGTRLTVV.

This clonotype showed up many times. The rearrangement links TRBV12-3 or TRBV12-4 to TRBJ2-7; tentatively, D is TRBD1 or TRBD2 (5 bases each). The CDR3 consists of 14 residues. Between the trimmed V and J ends, which lost 2 bases and 2 bases, there was a span of 10 bases. As DNA, the CDR3 is TGTGCCAGCAGTTTATGGGACCGTACCTACGAGCAGTACTTC. Its translation: CASSLWDRTYEQYF.

The genes are TRBV4-3 and TRBJ2-4; D might be TRBD2 (5 bases). Per germline, CDR1 LGHNA and CDR2 YSLEER. The ends were cut back, 8 bases at V and 0 bases at J, with 17 bases in the middle. The CDR3 extends over 16 amino acids. Here the CDR3 DNA reads TGCGCCAGCGGCAACAACTGGGCGGGAGCCAAAAACATTCAGTACTTC. It is translated as CASGNNWAGAKNIQYF.

The chain combines TRBV20-1 with TRBJ2-7; D could derive from TRBD1 or TRBD2 (5 bases each). The CDR3 has 14 amino acids. The germline CDR1 and CDR2 sequences are DFQATT and SNEGSKA (reference sequence). Deletions cut 5 bases from V and 2 bases from J, with 16 bases between. Written as DNA, the CDR3 is TGCAGTGCTTACACCGGGACGGACACCTACGAGCAGTACTTC. This gives the protein CSAYTGTDTYEQYF.

There are a few counts of this clonotype. The rearrangement joins TRBV6-5 to TRBJ2-7; TRBD2 agrees at 13 bases. The V gene end was trimmed by 7 bases and the J gene end by 7 bases; junction bases not matched to a gene: 7. Germline V gives CDR1 MNHEY, CDR2 SVGAGI. The CDR3 runs 14 residues. The CDR3 protein is CASTRTSGGWEQYF. DNA of the CDR3: TGTGCCAGCACCCGGACTAGCGGGGGATGGGAGCAGTACTTC.

In its sample, this clonotype was seen a few times. This chain uses TRBV7-2 with TRBJ1-1; the match to TRBD1 covers 8 bases. The V segment lost 6 bases and the J segment 5 bases; nucleotides outside the gene matches: 8. The CDR3 is 14 residues long. Per the germline V gene, CDR1 is SGHTA and CDR2 is FQGNSA. This chain's CDR3 is CASRPRQGNTEAFF. Written as DNA, the CDR3 is TGTGCCAGCAGGCCTAGACAGGGGAATACTGAAGCTTTCTTT.

This clonotype came up once. Its ends do not fully match the called genes, so a read error is possible. The CDR3 nucleotides are TGTGCCAGCCTCAGGGGGGAATCCTACGAGCAGGACTTC. As protein: CASLRGESYEQDF. The rearrangement joins TRBV7-2 to TRBJ2-7; D might be TRBD1 (7 bases). The CDR3 runs to 13 residues. Germline CDR1 and CDR2: SGHTA and FQGNSA.

This clonotype turned up a few times. The chain joins TRBV10-3 to TRBJ1-2; D not certain. The CDR3 has 14 amino acids. Germline CDR1 and CDR2: ENHRY and SYGVKD. Trimming removed 3 bases at V and 13 bases at J, with 21 bases between. CDR3 DNA sequence: TGTGCCATCAGTGATAGGACCCCGAAGCTACCATCCACCTTC. This codes for CAISDRTPKLPSTF.

The sample holds a few counts of this clonotype. The chain has TRBV18 and TRBJ1-5; 7 bases are a match to TRBD1. Germline CDR1 KGHSH, CDR2 LQKENI. The length of the CDR3 is 14 residues. V was pared by 3 bases and J by 5 bases, with 4 bases of the junction left unmatched. In nucleotides, the CDR3 is TGTGCCAGCTCACCTTCAGGGGGGGATCAGCCCCAGCATTTT. Protein sequence: CASSPSGGDQPQHF.

The gene calls are TRBV11-2 and TRBJ2-7, with unresolved D. The CDR3 sequence is 15 residues long. Trimming removed 5 bases at V and 1 base at J, with 15 bases between. Germline assignment: CDR1 SGHAT and CDR2 FQNNGV. The CDR3 sequence is CASSAAYVRSYEQYF. CDR3 DNA: TGTGCCAGCAGCGCGGCCTACGTCCGATCCTACGAGCAGTACTTC.

This clonotype was detected once. The CDR3 protein is CASSYSKRGQSRFEAFF. The CDR3 coding sequence is TGTGCCAGCAGTTACTCGAAGCGGGGACAGAGCCGATTTGAAGCTTTCTTT. The chain recombines TRBV6-2 or TRBV6-3 with TRBJ1-1, with 7 bases that match TRBD1. There are 17 residues in the CDR3. CDR1 is MNHEY and CDR2 is SVGEGT in the germline V gene. V was clipped by 0 bases and J by 7 bases; unmatched bases: 14.

This sequence joins TRBV6-5 and TRBJ1-1; weak D call: TRBD1 (5 bases). CDR1 and CDR2 from the germline V gene are MNHEY and SVGAGI. CDR3 length: 15 amino acids. V shed 4 bases and J shed 4 bases, with 16 bases lying between them. The DNA of the CDR3 is TGTGCCAGCAGTTCCCCCGGGGCTGTTACCACTGAAGCTTTCTTT. Translation gives CASSSPGAVTTEAFF.

This chain connects TRBV2 to TRBJ2-3, with 9 positions matching TRBD1. Germline V lookup: CDR1 SNHLY, CDR2 FYNNEI. CDR3 length: 17 amino acids. J gave up 3 bases and V 3 bases, and 10 bases lay outside the gene matches. In nucleotides, the CDR3 is TGTGCCAGCAGTGAGTTAATTACAGGGGGCACGACAGATACGCAGTATTTT. This sequence encodes CASSELITGGTTDTQYF.

The chain combines TRBV6-2 or TRBV6-3 with TRBJ2-4; 11 bases fit TRBD2. This CDR3 spans 14 amino acids. CDR1 is MNHEY and CDR2 is SVGEGT in the germline V gene. Losses at the gene ends were 5 bases for V and 9 bases for J; bases not matched to a gene: 6. CDR3 nucleotide sequence: TGTGCCAGCAGTCTAGCGGGGGGCTTTAGCATTCAGTACTTC. This translates into CASSLAGGFSIQYF.

This clonotype was counted between two and nine times. V and J are TRBV20-1 and TRBJ2-1, with 9 bases that match TRBD2. Trimming cost V 0 bases and J 3 bases; bases outside gene matches: 6. Germline lookup yields CDR1 DFQATT and CDR2 SNEGSKA (reference sequence). The CDR3 loop spans 16 amino acids. The CDR3 region is CSARDGAGGIYNEQFF. CDR3 bases: TGCAGTGCTAGAGATGGGGCGGGGGGGATCTACAATGAGCAGTTCTTC.

V usage is TRBV20-1 and J usage is TRBJ2-1; D gene unclear. V lost 3 bases, J lost 5 bases, and 14 bases lay in between. Germline assignment: CDR1 DFQATT and CDR2 SNEGSKA (reference sequence). The length of the CDR3 is 14 residues. This chain's CDR3 is CSASGLTSNNEQFF. In DNA, the CDR3 is TGCAGTGCTAGCGGCCTGACCTCTAACAATGAGCAGTTCTTC.

Comments on this clonotype: Without the conserved terminal phenylalanine or tryptophan, this CDR3 likely stems from a read error. J is TRBJ2-1 and V is TRBV20-1; 14 nucleotides line up with TRBD2. The germline V gene has CDR1 DFQATT and CDR2 SNEGSKA (reference sequence). The CDR3 runs to 16 residues. After removal of 5 bases from V and 2 bases from J, the junction contained 5 bases not matched to a gene. CDR3 nucleotides: TGCAGTGCTTCTCGGACTAGCGGGGGGCCCTACAATGAGCAGTTCGTC. Translation: CSASRTSGGPYNEQFV.

J is TRBJ1-6 and V is TRBV3-1; TRBD1 agrees at 7 bases. The CDR3 spans 15 residues. Germline values: CDR1 LGHDT, CDR2 YNNKEL (reference sequence). The ends lost 4 bases at V and 11 bases at J; junction bases unmatched: 11. The DNA for the CDR3 is TGTGCCAGCAGCCTAACGACAGGGCGGTTCGCACCCCTCCACTTT. Translated, it gives CASSLTTGRFAPLHF. Supplemented by reference TRBV3-1 and TRBJ1-6, the full variable domain reads DTAVSQTPKYLVTQMGNDKSIKCEQNLGHDTMYWYKQDSKKFLKIMFSYNNKELIINETVPNRFSPKSPDKAHLNLHINSLELGDSAVYFCASSLTTGRFAPLHFGNGTRLTVT.

The chain joins TRBV6-2 or TRBV6-3 to TRBJ2-1, with TRBD2 matching over 7 bases. Germline V gene lookup returns CDR1 MNHEY and CDR2 SVGEGT. The CDR3 extends over 14 amino acids. V trimming: 8 bases; J trimming: 2 bases; junction bases outside the gene matches: 6. This CDR3 reads CASRASGTYNEQFF. CDR3 nucleotide sequence: TGTGCCAGCCGAGCTAGCGGTACCTACAATGAGCAGTTCTTC.